The rows below give T cell receptor beta chains drawn from one sample of a study of OX40 agonist ivuxolimab in advanced cancers. Clones were sequenced by immunoSEQ multiplex PCR, and TCRdb holds only the in-frame ones, with some missing. The sample lists about 55,000 clones; approximately 91% were seen once. The sequences come from CD4+ or CD8+ T cells sorted from blood, collected in a trial of the OX40 agonist ivuxolimab. The source is an adult with an advanced solid tumor such as melanoma, head and neck, liver or kidney cancer. CDR3s include the opening cysteine and the closing phenylalanine or tryptophan. Each record gives: D gene, clone size, J gene, V gene, CDR3 protein, CDR3 DNA. D genes are given only for firm matches. Clone size is stated in some rows and not others, as once, few, many or a class when expanded.

.	.	TRBJ1-4	TRBV7-2	CASTPGGLNEKLFF	TGTGCCAGCACCCCGGGGGGGCTGAATGAAAAACTGTTTTTT
.	.	TRBJ1-3	TRBV5-4	CASSFRGTTGNTIYF	TGTGCCAGCAGCTTCCGCGGGACGACTGGAAACACCATATATTTT
.	once	TRBJ1-3	TRBV6-1	CASSWQNTIYF	TGTGCCAGCAGTTGGCAAAACACCATATATTTT
.	.	TRBJ1-4	TRBV6-1	CASSEGAGATNEKLFF	TGTGCCAGCAGTGAAGGGGCGGGGGCAACTAATGAAAAACTGTTTTTT
TRBD2	.	TRBJ2-2	TRBV19	CASRQTSAGTGELFF	TGTGCCAGTAGGCAAACTAGCGCGGGCACCGGGGAGCTGTTTTTT
TRBD1	.	TRBJ1-4	TRBV5-1	CASSPGTATNEKLFF	TGCGCCAGCAGCCCAGGGACAGCAACTAATGAAAAACTGTTTTTT
.	.	TRBJ2-5	TRBV4-2	CASSQNLQGKETQYF	TGTGCCAGCAGCCAAAACCTCCAGGGAAAAGAGACCCAGTACTTC
TRBD2	.	TRBJ2-3	TRBV14	CASSLQPPTSGGLADTQYF	TGTGCCAGCAGCCTGCAACCCCCTACTAGCGGGGGGCTTGCAGATACGCAGTATTTT
TRBD2	.	TRBJ2-5	TRBV12-5	CASGLGLAGGPRETQYF	TGTGCTAGTGGTTTGGGACTAGCGGGAGGACCACGGGAGACCCAGTACTTC
.	.	TRBJ2-7	TRBV5-1	CASSLEGSSYEQYF	TGCGCCAGCAGCTTGGAGGGTAGCTCCTACGAGCAGTACTTC
.	once	TRBJ2-2	TRBV19	CASSISRTHTGELFF	TGTGCCAGTAGTATTTCCAGGACTCACACCGGGGAGCTGTTTTTT
.	.	TRBJ1-2	TRBV30	CAWTQGPYGYTF	TGTGCCTGGACGCAGGGTCCTTATGGCTACACCTTC
TRBD2	.	TRBJ2-2	TRBV9	CASRRTSNTGELFF	TGTGCCAGCAGGCGGACTAGTAACACCGGGGAGCTGTTTTTT
.	.	TRBJ2-1	TRBV18	CASSPPGRAWNEQFF	TGTGCCAGCTCACCACCGGGACGGGCATGGAATGAGCAGTTCTTC
TRBD2	.	TRBJ2-1	TRBV27	CASSLAPQGGLAGQYNEQFF	TGTGCCAGCAGTTTGGCGCCACAGGGAGGACTAGCGGGACAATACAATGAGCAGTTCTTC
.	.	TRBJ1-2	TRBV7-9	CASSLVPSGEGYGYTF	TGTGCCAGCAGCTTAGTTCCCTCGGGGGAGGGATATGGCTACACCTTC
TRBD1	.	TRBJ2-7	TRBV7-9	CAGQGATWEQYF	TGTGCCGGACAGGGGGCTACTTGGGAGCAGTACTTC
.	.	TRBJ2-2	TRBV5-1	CASSLAEVATGELFF	TGCGCCAGCAGCTTGGCCGAGGTGGCCACCGGGGAGCTGTTTTTT
.	.	TRBJ2-5	TRBV5-5	CASSLAGGETQYF	TGTGCCAGCAGCTTGGCCGGAGGAGAGACCCAGTACTTC
TRBD1	.	TRBJ1-4	TRBV19	CASSPRTGTGNEKLFF	TGTGCCAGTAGTCCTAGGACAGGGACCGGTAATGAAAAACTGTTTTTT
.	.	TRBJ1-1	TRBV11-3	CASSLDPGSGAFF	TGTGCCAGCAGCTTAGATCCAGGGAGTGGAGCTTTCTTT
.	few	TRBJ2-1	TRBV2	CASSESRGAPYNEQFF	TGTGCCAGCAGTGAATCCCGGGGGGCCCCCTACAATGAGCAGTTCTTC
.	few	TRBJ1-1	TRBV29-1	CSVKVSSSEAFF	TGCAGCGTGAAGGTGTCGTCTTCTGAAGCTTTCTTT
TRBD2	.	TRBJ2-5	TRBV5-4	CASSLGLGLAATQYF	TGTGCCAGCAGCTTGGGACTGGGACTAGCGGCGACCCAGTACTTC
.	.	TRBJ1-4	TRBV7-9	CASSFDVLWGKLFF	TGTGCCAGCAGCTTCGACGTCCTTTGGGGGAAACTGTTTTTT
TRBD1	.	TRBJ1-3	TRBV6-5	CASSRGSSGNTIYF	TGTGCCAGCAGCAGGGGGAGCTCTGGAAACACCATATATTTT
.	.	TRBJ2-5	TRBV5-1	CASSFDLSEETQYF	TGCGCCAGCAGCTTCGACCTATCGGAGGAGACCCAGTACTTC
.	.	TRBJ2-7	TRBV5-6	CASRAWSNFYEQYF	TGTGCCAGCAGAGCGTGGTCTAACTTTTACGAGCAGTACTTC
.	.	TRBJ2-5	TRBV11-1	CASRWTGEETQYF	TGTGCCAGCAGATGGACGGGAGAAGAGACCCAGTACTTC
TRBD1	.	TRBJ2-5	TRBV27	CASSQPGQGARETQYF	TGTGCCAGCAGTCAACCGGGACAGGGGGCGAGAGAGACCCAGTACTTC
TRBD1	.	TRBJ2-7	TRBV5-1	CASSSWTGVSYEQYF	TGCGCCAGCAGCTCCTGGACAGGGGTTTCCTACGAGCAGTACTTC
TRBD2	.	TRBJ2-7	TRBV9	CASSFGVAGVYEQYF	TGTGCCAGCAGCTTCGGGGTAGCGGGGGTTTACGAGCAGTACTTC
.	.	TRBJ1-5	TRBV9	CASKHRGNQPQHF	TGTGCCAGCAAGCACAGGGGCAATCAGCCCCAGCATTTT
.	once	TRBJ2-3	TRBV27	CASSFLANTNF	TGTGCCAGCAGTTTTTTAGCGAATACAAATTTT
.	.	TRBJ2-3	TRBV6-5	CASSIRGFGKDTQYF	TGTGCCAGCAGCATACGGGGATTTGGGAAAGATACGCAGTATTTT